Presented here are 28 T cell receptor beta chains from one specimen sequenced in a study of early T cells in non-severe SARS-CoV-2 infection. TCRdb reprocessed the 5' RACE reads via MiXCR and lists one record per CDR3 protein. The sample lists 70,000 to 85,000 distinct CDR3 sequences, roughly 13% seen once, with 4.5% to 7% in the top ten. The sequencing sample was made of whole blood. All receptors derive from an adult who was a healthcare worker with PCR-confirmed SARS-CoV-2 infection or an uninfected control (not recorded which).

The rearrangement joins TRBV29-1 to TRBJ2-3, with TRBD2 as a possible D gene (5 bases). V shed 6 bases and J shed 0 bases, with 13 bases lying between them. Germline CDR1 is SQVTM and CDR2 is ANQGSEA. This CDR3 is built from 14 residues. CDR3 region: CSVERTPSTDTQYF. CDR3 sequence (DNA): TGCAGCGTCGAGAGGACTCCCAGCACAGATACGCAGTATTTT.

In regard to this clonotype: A much more abundant neighbour one base away suggests this may be a read error. The chain carries TRBV6-1 and TRBJ2-7; a weak D match, TRBD1 (5 bases). Germline lookup yields CDR1 MNHNS and CDR2 SASEGT. CDR3 length: 12 amino acids. In DNA form, the CDR3 reads TGTGTCAGCAGTGGCAGGGCCCTCGAGCAGTACTTC. Amino acid sequence: CVSSGRALEQYF.

The rearrangement links TRBV15 to TRBJ2-1; 9 positions agree with TRBD2. Trimming cost V 0 bases and J 0 bases; bases outside gene matches: 6. The CDR3 is 18 amino acids. The germline CDR1 and CDR2 sequences are LNHNV and YYDKDF (reference sequence). The DNA for the CDR3 is TGTGCCACCAGCAGAGATTACCTAGCGGGGAGCTCCTACAATGAGCAGTTCTTC. This sequence encodes CATSRDYLAGSSYNEQFF.

CDR3: CASGIFRVTDEQYF. DNA of the CDR3: TGTGCCAGCGGCATCTTCAGGGTTACTGACGAGCAGTACTTC. The V gene is TRBV28, the J gene TRBJ2-7; a weak D match, TRBD1 (5 bases). The germline V and J ends were trimmed by 8 bases and 5 bases, with 19 bases remaining between them. Per germline, CDR1 MDHEN and CDR2 SYDVKM. The CDR3 runs to 14 residues.

A few counts support this clonotype. The V and J genes are TRBV20-1 and TRBJ2-1; D assignment may be TRBD1 or TRBD2 (5 bases each). Trimming left V 0 bases short and J 0 bases short, with 18 bases between. The CDR3 extends over 18 amino acids. The germline V gene has CDR1 DFQATT and CDR2 SNEGSKA (reference sequence). CDR3 sequence reads: CSARERAGERGSYNEQFF. The CDR3 DNA sequence: TGCAGTGCTAGAGAACGCGCTGGGGAGAGGGGCTCCTACAATGAGCAGTTCTTC.

The chain employs TRBV18 and TRBJ1-2, with a weak D call TRBD1 (5 bases). The CDR3 has 16 amino acids. V gave up 2 bases and J gave up 2 bases, with 15 bases separating them. The germline CDR1 and CDR2 sequences are KGHSH and LQKENI. CDR3 amino acids: CASSPVRDGANYGYTF. Written as DNA, the CDR3 is TGTGCCAGCTCACCAGTGCGGGACGGGGCCAACTATGGCTACACCTTC.

This clonotype was seen at least ten times. V is TRBV11-2 and J is TRBJ1-2; D perhaps matches TRBD1 (6 bases). Trimming cost V 1 base and J 3 bases, with 9 bases left between them. The CDR3 loop spans 14 amino acids. The germline V gene has CDR1 SGHAT and CDR2 FQNNGV. The CDR3 DNA reads TGTGCCAGCAGCTTAGTAGGGGGACACTATGGCTACACCTTC. Translated: CASSLVGGHYGYTF.

The genes are TRBV5-5 and TRBJ1-2; D uncertain. The CDR3 is made up of 13 amino acids. The germline V gene encodes CDR1 SGHKS and CDR2 YYEKEE (reference sequence). Trimming took off 0 bases at V and 3 bases at J, with 6 bases between the two ends. This CDR3 is CASSLGADYGYTF. The CDR3 DNA reads TGTGCCAGCAGCTTGGGGGCAGACTATGGCTACACCTTC. The full variable domain, its missing parts supplied by reference TRBV5-5 and TRBJ1-2, is DAGVTQSPTHLIKTRGQQVTLRCSPISGHKSVSWYQQVLGQGPQFIFQYYEKEERGRGNFPDRFSARQFPNYSSELNVNALLLGDSALYLCASSLGADYGYTFGSGTRLTVV.

The V and J genes are TRBV5-1 and TRBJ2-6, with 7 bases aligning to TRBD2. With V trimmed by 4 bases and J by 4 bases, 5 bases remained unmatched. The CDR3 covers 15 residues. The germline V gene has CDR1 SGHRS and CDR2 YFSETQ. The CDR3 region is CASSVSGAGANVLTF. In DNA, the CDR3 is TGCGCCAGCAGCGTGAGCGGGGCCGGGGCCAACGTCCTGACTTTC.

V is TRBV19 and J is TRBJ1-4, with D possibly matching TRBD1 (6 bases). V lost 6 bases and J lost 3, with 11 bases in between. This CDR3 has 14 amino acids. Germline loops: CDR1 LNHDA, CDR2 SQIVND (reference sequence). CDR3 loop: CASRMGQANEKLFF. Here the CDR3 DNA reads TGTGCCAGTAGAATGGGACAAGCTAATGAAAAACTGTTTTTT. The complete variable domain, with remaining parts taken from reference TRBV19 and TRBJ1-4, reads DGGITQSPKYLFRKEGQNVTLSCEQNLNHDAMYWYRQDPGQGLRLIYYSQIVNDFQKGDIAEGYSVSREKKESFPLTVTSAQKNPTAFYLCASRMGQANEKLFFGSGTQLSVL.

This chain uses TRBV6-1 with TRBJ1-2, with D possibly being TRBD1 (5 bases). The germline gives CDR1 MNHNS, CDR2 SASEGT. This CDR3 region has 12 residues. V shed 8 bases and J shed 0 bases, with 7 bases lying between them. CDR3 sequence (DNA): TGTGCCAGCGACAGAGCTAACTATGGCTACACCTTC. As protein: CASDRANYGYTF.

The chain recombines TRBV28 with TRBJ1-2; the D is unclear. Germline assignment: CDR1 MDHEN and CDR2 SYDVKM. CDR3 length: 12 residues. Trimming took off 10 bases at V and 2 bases at J, with 11 bases between the two ends. The CDR3 protein is CATQLLNYGYTF. CDR3 in DNA: TGTGCCACGCAACTCCTCAACTATGGCTACACCTTC.

This clonotype was counted at least ten times. The V call is TRBV28, the J call TRBJ1-6, with 8 bases lining up with TRBD1. The CDR3 sequence is 14 residues long. Germline assignment: CDR1 MDHEN and CDR2 SYDVKM. Trimming removed 6 bases from V and 7 bases from J; junction bases left unmatched: 5. The CDR3 loop is CASRAGGSNSPLHF. CDR3 DNA sequence: TGTGCCAGCAGGGCAGGGGGCTCCAATTCACCCCTCCACTTT.

This clonotype was seen only a few times. This chain uses TRBV15 with TRBJ1-3, with D perhaps TRBD1 (5 bases). This CDR3 contains 15 residues. The germline V gene encodes CDR1 LNHNV and CDR2 YYDKDF (reference sequence). The V end lost 2 bases, the J end lost 3 bases, and 11 bases lay between the germline ends. Written as DNA, the CDR3 is TGTGCCACCAGCAGACGCAGGGAGAGTGGAAACACCATATATTTT. Translation gives CATSRRRESGNTIYF.

This clonotype was seen a handful of times. The chain employs TRBV6-5 and TRBJ1-3, with D maybe TRBD1 (5 bases). CDR3 size: 17 residues. Trimming removed 4 bases at V and 2 bases at J, with 18 bases between. CDR1 and CDR2 from the germline V gene are MNHEY and SVGAGI. CDR3 nucleotides: TGTGCCAGCAGTTTGACGCATCCCCGGGGGACTGGAAACACCATATATTTT. This sequence encodes CASSLTHPRGTGNTIYF.

The genes are TRBV6-2 or TRBV6-3 and TRBJ1-6; D is ambiguous. The CDR3 loop spans 15 amino acids. Per the germline V gene, CDR1 is MNHEY and CDR2 is SVGEGT. The ends were cut back, 6 bases at V and 3 bases at J, with 12 bases in the middle. The chain's CDR3 is CASRGSEGYNSPLHF. The CDR3, as DNA: TGTGCCAGCAGGGGATCGGAGGGCTATAATTCACCCCTCCACTTT.

The chain couples TRBV6-5 to TRBJ1-6, with D possibly matching TRBD1 (5 bases). The CDR3 runs to 17 residues. Germline assignment: CDR1 MNHEY and CDR2 SVGAGI. V lost 1 base, J lost 0 bases, and 10 bases lay in between. As DNA, the CDR3 is TGTGCCAGCAGTTACTTCTCTGACAGCTCCTATAATTCACCCCTCCACTTT. It specifies CASSYFSDSSYNSPLHF.

The rearrangement joins TRBV10-3 to TRBJ2-7, with D tentatively TRBD2 (7 bases). Germline V CDR1 and CDR2: ENHRY, SYGVKD. This CDR3 region has 14 residues. V lost 10 bases and J lost 3, with 19 bases in between. CDR3 sequence: CATLGGVGGYEQYF. DNA for the CDR3: TGTGCCACCCTGGGGGGGGTAGGGGGCTACGAGCAGTACTTC.

This clonotype was detected a few times. The chain combines TRBV4-1 with TRBJ2-7; TRBD1 might be the D (6 bases). Trimming pared 3 bases from V and 0 bases from J, leaving 21 bases between. The CDR3 length is 18 residues. Germline CDR1 and CDR2: MGHRA and YSYEKL. The CDR3 loop reads CASSQILGATVNSYEQYF. CDR3 nucleotides: TGCGCCAGCAGCCAGATCTTGGGGGCGACGGTGAACTCCTACGAGCAGTACTTC.

There are many counts of this clonotype. The chain carries TRBV5-6 and TRBJ1-2, with D maybe TRBD1 (5 bases). Between the trimmed V and J ends, which lost 7 bases and 6 bases, there was a span of 22 bases. The CDR3 consists of 15 residues. Germline V lookup: CDR1 SGHDT, CDR2 YYEEEE. The CDR3 protein is CASFVRVPNYDGYTF. The CDR3 DNA follows: TGTGCCAGCTTTGTCAGGGTCCCTAACTATGATGGCTACACCTTC.

This clonotype appeared once. The chain employs TRBV13 and TRBJ1-1, with unresolved D. The germline gives CDR1 PRHDT, CDR2 FYEKMQ (reference sequence). The length of the CDR3 is 14 residues. V lost 3 bases, J lost 5 bases, and 13 bases lay in between. The CDR3 bases are TGTGCCAGCAGCTTCGGGCGGACGGGGACTGAAGCTTTCTTT. It codes for CASSFGRTGTEAFF.

This clonotype came up a few times. The gene calls are TRBV11-2 and TRBJ2-5; TRBD1 or TRBD2 may be the D gene (5 bases each). The CDR3 spans 14 residues. The V end lost 5 bases, the J end lost 5 bases, and 15 bases lay between the germline ends. Germline V lookup: CDR1 SGHAT, CDR2 FQNNGV. CDR3 coding DNA: TGTGCCAGCAGCCCAAGCACGGGGCGTGAGACCCAGTACTTC. Translating gives CASSPSTGRETQYF.

This clonotype came up many times. The rearrangement links TRBV5-1 to TRBJ2-4, with 9 bases aligning to TRBD2. Germline V gene sequence: CDR1 SGHRS, CDR2 YFSETQ. Trimming removed 10 bases from V and 0 bases from J; junction bases left unmatched: 8. The CDR3 contains 15 residues. The DNA of the CDR3 is TGCGCCGCTAGTACTAGCGGGCTAGCCAAAAACATTCAGTACTTC. Translating it yields CAASTSGLAKNIQYF.

The V gene is TRBV28, the J gene TRBJ1-5; D is unresolved. V was cut by 5 bases and J by 8 bases, with 13 bases left in between. CDR1 MDHEN and CDR2 SYDVKM come from the germline V gene. The CDR3 sequence is 13 residues long. For the CDR3, the DNA is TGTGCCAGCAGTAGAAATGGTCGGGAGCCCCAGCATTTT. Translating it yields CASSRNGREPQHF.

In this sample, this clonotype turned up many times. The genes are TRBV28 and TRBJ2-1; 11 nucleotides agree with TRBD2. J gave up 9 bases and V 7 bases, and 20 bases lay outside the gene matches. The CDR3 loop spans 18 amino acids. CDR1 MDHEN and CDR2 SYDVKM come from the germline V gene. The CDR3 DNA reads as TGTGCCAGCAACCTGGGATCAGGTGGTAGCGGGAGGGCGGGTGAGCAGTTCTTC. Translating it yields CASNLGSGGSGRAGEQFF. The variable domain in full, with the rest retrieved from reference TRBV28 and TRBJ2-1, is DVKVTQSSRYLVKRTGEKVFLECVQDMDHENMFWYRQDPGLGLRLIYFSYDVKMKEKGDIPEGYSVSREKKERFSLILESASTNQTSMYLCASNLGSGGSGRAGEQFFGPGTRLTVL.

V gene TRBV5-1 combines with J gene TRBJ1-2, with 12 bases lining up with TRBD1. The CDR3 loop spans 16 amino acids. Trimming took 3 bases from V and 3 from J; bases not matched to a gene: 6. The germline V gene has CDR1 SGHRS and CDR2 YFSETQ. The CDR3 nucleotides read TGCGCCAGCAGCTCGGGGACAGGGGGCCGTCACTATGGCTACACCTTC. Its translation: CASSSGTGGRHYGYTF. The full variable domain, in which reference TRBV5-1 and TRBJ1-2 provide the parts outside the CDR3, is KAGVTQTPRYLIKTRGQQVTLSCSPISGHRSVSWYQQTPGQGLQFLFEYFSETQRNKGNFPGRFSGRQFSNSRSEMNVSTLELGDSALYLCASSSGTGGRHYGYTFGSGTRLTVV.

The chain is built from TRBV5-4 and TRBJ2-5, with D possibly TRBD1 on 5 matching bases. Trimming took 3 bases from V and 1 from J, leaving 13 bases between them. Germline V lookup: CDR1 SGHNT, CDR2 YYREEE (reference sequence). This CDR3 comprises 15 residues. The CDR3 DNA sequence: TGTGCCAGCAGCTCAAAGACAGACTCCCAAGAGACCCAGTACTTC. Its protein product is CASSSKTDSQETQYF.

The rearrangement joins TRBV2 to TRBJ2-7; the D gene is possibly TRBD1 (6 bases). From germline, CDR1 is SNHLY and CDR2 FYNNEI. V dropped 6 bases and J dropped 1 base, with 7 bases sitting between them. The CDR3 covers 12 residues. CDR3 DNA sequence: TGTGCCAGCAGGGGGGCTTCCTACGAGCAGTACTTC. Its protein is CASRGASYEQYF.